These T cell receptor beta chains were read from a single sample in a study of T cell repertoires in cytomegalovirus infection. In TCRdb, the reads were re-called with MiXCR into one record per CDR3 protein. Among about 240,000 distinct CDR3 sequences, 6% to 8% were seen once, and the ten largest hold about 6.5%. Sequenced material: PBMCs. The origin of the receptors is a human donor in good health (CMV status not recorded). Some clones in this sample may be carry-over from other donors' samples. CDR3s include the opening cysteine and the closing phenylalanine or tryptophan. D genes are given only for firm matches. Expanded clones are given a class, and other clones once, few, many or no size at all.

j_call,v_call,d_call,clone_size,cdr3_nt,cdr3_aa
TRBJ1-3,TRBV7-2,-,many,TGTGCCAGCGTGCGGGAGGTCCTCAACGCAGACACCATATATTTT,CASVREVLNADTIYF
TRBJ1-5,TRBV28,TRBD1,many,TGTGCCAGCAGTTCAGGGGGCCGGGAGCCCCAGCATTTT,CASSSGGREPQHF
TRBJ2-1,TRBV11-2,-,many,TGTGCCAGCAGCTTAGCTGACGGGCGGAGCTCCTACAATGAGCAGTTCTTC,CASSLADGRSSYNEQFF
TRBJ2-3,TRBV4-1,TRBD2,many,TGCGCCAGCAGCCAAGATCCAGCGGGGGGACCCACAGATACGCAGTATTTT,CASSQDPAGGPTDTQYF
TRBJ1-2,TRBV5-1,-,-,TGCGCCAGCAGCTTGCTCGGCGAGGGGCACTATGGCTACACCTTC,CASSLLGEGHYGYTF
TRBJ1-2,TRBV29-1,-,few,TGCAGCGTATTAACAGACCACACTCCTCCTAACTATGGCTACACCTTC,CSVLTDHTPPNYGYTF
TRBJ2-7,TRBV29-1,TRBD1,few,TGCAGCGTTGAAACGAGGTGGGGCTGGACAGGGGGCTCCTACGAGCAGTACTTC,CSVETRWGWTGGSYEQYF
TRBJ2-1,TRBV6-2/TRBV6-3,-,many,TGTGCCACGCGAGGGCAGGATGAATTGATTTTTGGTGAGCAGTTCTTC,CATRGQDELIFGEQFF
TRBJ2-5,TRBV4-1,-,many,TGCGCCAGCAGCCTGAATGACAGGCTATCAGAGACCCAGTACTTC,CASSLNDRLSETQYF
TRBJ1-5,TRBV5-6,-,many,TGTGCCAGCAGCTTGACAGGAAGGGACCAGCCCCAGCATTTT,CASSLTGRDQPQHF
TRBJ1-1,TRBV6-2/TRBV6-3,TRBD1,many,TGTGCCAGCAGTTCCCGACAGGGGAAAGCTTTCTTT,CASSSRQGKAFF
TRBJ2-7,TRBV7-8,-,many,TGTGCCAGCAGCCAAGGGCAGGGAATCTCCTACGAGCAGTACTTC,CASSQGQGISYEQYF
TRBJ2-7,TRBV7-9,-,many,TGTGCCAGCAGCTCTAAGGGACTTGACTCCTACGAGCAGTACTTC,CASSSKGLDSYEQYF
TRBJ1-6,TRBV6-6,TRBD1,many,TGTGCCAGCGGCTCGAACAGGGGTTCTGATTCACCCCTCCACTTT,CASGSNRGSDSPLHF
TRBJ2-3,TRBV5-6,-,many,TGTGCCAGCAGCCCCCTATGGGATACGCAGTATTTT,CASSPLWDTQYF
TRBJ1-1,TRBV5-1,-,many,TGCGCCAGCAGCTTGGGATCAGCCCCGGGCACTGAAGCTTTCTTT,CASSLGSAPGTEAFF
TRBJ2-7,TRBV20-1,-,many,TGCAGTGCTAGCGGGGGGCCCTACGAGCAGTACTTC,CSASGGPYEQYF
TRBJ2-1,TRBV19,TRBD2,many,TGTGCCAGTAGTCCCTCGTTTTTTAGTAGCGGGGAGGCCCTCTACAATGAGCAGTTCTTC,CASSPSFFSSGEALYNEQFF
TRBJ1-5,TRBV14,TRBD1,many,TGTGCCAGCAGCCACGGGACAGCTAATCAGCCCCAGCATTTT,CASSHGTANQPQHF
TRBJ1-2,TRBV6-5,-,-,TGTGCCAGCAGTCTTAAGCCAGACGATAACTATGGCTACACCTTC,CASSLKPDDNYGYTF
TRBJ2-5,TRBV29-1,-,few,TGCAGCGTTGGTGGCGGGGAAACACAAGAGACCCAGTACTTC,CSVGGGETQETQYF
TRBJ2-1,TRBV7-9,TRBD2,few,TGTGCCAGCAGCTCCTCGGGGGGGGCAGGGTCCTACAATGAGCAGTTCTTC,CASSSSGGAGSYNEQFF
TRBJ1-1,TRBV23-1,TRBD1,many,TGCGCCAGCAGTCATCCACAGGGGGAAAAAGCTTTCTTT,CASSHPQGEKAFF
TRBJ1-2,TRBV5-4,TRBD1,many,TGTGCCAGCAGCTTGGAGGACAGGGACTATGGCTACACCTTC,CASSLEDRDYGYTF
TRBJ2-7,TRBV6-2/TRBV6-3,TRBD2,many,TGTGCCAGCAGCACCCCGGCAGGGAGGGATTACTACGAGCAGTACTTC,CASSTPAGRDYYEQYF
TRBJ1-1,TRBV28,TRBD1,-,TGTGCCAGCAGTGTTCGGGACAGGGGGGCTAAAAACACTGAAGCTTTCTTT,CASSVRDRGAKNTEAFF
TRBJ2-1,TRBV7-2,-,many,TGTGCCAGCAGCTACGGACTGAACAATGAGCAGTTCTTC,CASSYGLNNEQFF
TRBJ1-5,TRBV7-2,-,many,TGTGCCAGCAGCTTAAGGACAGCTTATAGCAATCAGCCCCAGCATTTT,CASSLRTAYSNQPQHF
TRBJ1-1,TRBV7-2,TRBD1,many,TGTGCCAGCAGCCTCACGACTTTCCACAGGGGAAACACTGAAGCTTTCTTT,CASSLTTFHRGNTEAFF
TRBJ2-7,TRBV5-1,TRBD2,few,TGCGCCAGCAGCTTGGCCCTAGCGGGGTCCTACGAGCAGTACTTC,CASSLALAGSYEQYF
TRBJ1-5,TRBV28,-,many,TGTGCCAGCAGTCCCGGACCGGGCAATCAGCCCCAGCATTTT,CASSPGPGNQPQHF
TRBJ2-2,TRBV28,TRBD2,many,TGTGCCAGCAGTTTAGGTAGCGGGGTAAACACCGGGGAGCTGTTTTTT,CASSLGSGVNTGELFF
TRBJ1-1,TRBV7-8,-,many,TGTGCCAGCAGCATGTTTTCGGGGGTGAACACTGAAGCTTTCTTT,CASSMFSGVNTEAFF
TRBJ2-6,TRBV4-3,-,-,TGCGCCAGCAGCCCGGGCGCAGGGGCGTATGGGGCCAACGTCCTGACTTTC,CASSPGAGAYGANVLTF
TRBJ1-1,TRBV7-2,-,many,TGTGCCAGCAGCCGGACCGAGAACACTGAAGCTTTCTTT,CASSRTENTEAFF
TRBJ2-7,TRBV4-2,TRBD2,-,TGTGCCAGCAGCCAAGCTACCAGCGGGGGACGGCATCTCTCCTACGAGCAGTACTTC,CASSQATSGGRHLSYEQYF
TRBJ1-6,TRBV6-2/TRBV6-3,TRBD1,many,TGTGCCAGCACCGGGACAGGGGTTCGGACTTCACCCCTCCACTTT,CASTGTGVRTSPLHF
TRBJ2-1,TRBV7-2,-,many,TGTGCCAGCAGCTTAGGTCGGGCCCTCAACAATGAGCAGTTCTTC,CASSLGRALNNEQFF
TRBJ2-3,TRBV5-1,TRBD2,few,TGCGCCAGCAGCTTGGCACTAGCGGGGGGTACTAGCACAGATACGCAGTATTTT,CASSLALAGGTSTDTQYF
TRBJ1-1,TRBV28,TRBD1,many,TGTGCCAGCAGTTCTGGACAGGACAACGAAGCTTTCTTT,CASSSGQDNEAFF
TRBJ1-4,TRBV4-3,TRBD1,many,TGCGCCAGCAGCCAAGGCTCCGGGACAGGGGTTGAAAAACTGTTTTTT,CASSQGSGTGVEKLFF
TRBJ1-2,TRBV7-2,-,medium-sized,TGTGCCAGCAGCCCAAAGGCACGGAACTATGGCTACACCTTC,CASSPKARNYGYTF
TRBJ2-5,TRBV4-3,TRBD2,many,TGCGCCAGCAGCCAAGTAGCGGGGGGGCGGTCGGAGACCCAGTACTTC,CASSQVAGGRSETQYF
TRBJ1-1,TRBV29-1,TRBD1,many,TGCAGCGGACGACAGGGAATGGACACTGAAGCTTTCTTT,CSGRQGMDTEAFF
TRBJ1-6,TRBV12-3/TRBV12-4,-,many,TGTGCCAGCAGTCCCGCTCGGGGACCGGTGAATTCACCCCTCCACTTT,CASSPARGPVNSPLHF
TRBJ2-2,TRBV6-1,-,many,TGTGCCAGCAGTCTGACAAACGGGGAGCTGTTTTTT,CASSLTNGELFF
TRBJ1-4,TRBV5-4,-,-,TGTGCCAGCAGCAGCAATCCATCAACTAATGAAAAACTGTTTTTT,CASSSNPSTNEKLFF
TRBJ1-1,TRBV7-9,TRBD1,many,TGTGCCAGCAGCCGCCGACAGGGAGACACTGAAGCTTTCTTT,CASSRRQGDTEAFF
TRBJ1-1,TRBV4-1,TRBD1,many,TGCGCCAGCGGTCGGACAGGGTCTCAGAACACTGAAGCTTTCTTT,CASGRTGSQNTEAFF